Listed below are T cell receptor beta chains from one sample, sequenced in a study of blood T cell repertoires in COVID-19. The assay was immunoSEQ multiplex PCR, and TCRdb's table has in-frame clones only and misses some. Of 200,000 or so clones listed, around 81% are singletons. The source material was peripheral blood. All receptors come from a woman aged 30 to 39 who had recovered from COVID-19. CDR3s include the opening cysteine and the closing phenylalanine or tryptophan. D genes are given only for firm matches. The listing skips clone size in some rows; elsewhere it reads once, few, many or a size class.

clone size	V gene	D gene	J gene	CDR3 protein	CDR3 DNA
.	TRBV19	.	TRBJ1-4	CASSAGALAEKLFF	TGTGCCAGTAGTGCAGGGGCCCTTGCTGAAAAACTGTTTTTT
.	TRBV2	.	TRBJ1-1	CASKKDTNTEAFF	TGTGCCAGCAAGAAGGACACGAACACTGAAGCTTTCTTT
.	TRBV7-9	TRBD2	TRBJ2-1	CLGLAPNNEQFF	TGTTTAGGACTAGCGCCTAACAATGAGCAGTTCTTC
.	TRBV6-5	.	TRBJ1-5	CASSYSGDQPQHF	TGTGCCAGCAGTTACTCAGGGGATCAGCCCCAGCATTTT
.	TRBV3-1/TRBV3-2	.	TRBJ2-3	CASSQAGIGDTQYF	TGTGCCAGCAGCCAAGCCGGGATCGGGGATACGCAGTATTTT
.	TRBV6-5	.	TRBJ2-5	CASSLVQAETQYF	TGTGCCAGCAGTCTTGTTCAGGCGGAGACCCAGTACTTC
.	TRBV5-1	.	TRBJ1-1	CASTLTGLGSGTEAFF	TGCGCCAGCACTCTTACAGGGTTAGGGTCAGGAACTGAAGCTTTCTTT
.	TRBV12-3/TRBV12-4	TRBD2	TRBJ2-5	CASSFGGRETQYF	TGTGCCAGCAGTTTCGGGGGGAGAGAGACCCAGTACTTC
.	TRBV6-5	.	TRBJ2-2	CASNWLARNTGELFF	TGTGCCAGCAATTGGCTAGCTAGGAACACCGGGGAGCTGTTTTTT
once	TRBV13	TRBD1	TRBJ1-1	CASSLVGTGGWTEAFF	TGTGCCAGCAGCTTAGTTGGGACAGGGGGCTGGACTGAAGCTTTCTTT
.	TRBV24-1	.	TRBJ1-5	CATSRTGQPQHF	TGTGCCACCAGCCGGACGGGGCAGCCCCAGCATTTT
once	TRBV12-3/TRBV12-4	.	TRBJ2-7	CASRITSEYEQYF	TGTGCCAGCCGGATTACTAGTGAATACGAGCAGTACTTC
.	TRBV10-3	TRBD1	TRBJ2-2	CAISERTGETGELFF	TGTGCCATCAGTGAGAGGACAGGGGAAACCGGGGAGCTGTTTTTT
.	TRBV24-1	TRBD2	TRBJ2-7	CATSDPNSGAYEQYF	TGTGCCACCAGTGATCCGAATAGCGGGGCCTACGAGCAGTACTTC
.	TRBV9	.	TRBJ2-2	CASSPEAGPPPGELFF	TGTGCCAGCAGCCCGGAGGCGGGGCCCCCGCCCGGGGAGCTGTTTTTT
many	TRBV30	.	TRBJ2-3	CAWSIPGNTDTQYF	TGTGCCTGGAGTATCCCGGGAAACACAGATACGCAGTATTTT
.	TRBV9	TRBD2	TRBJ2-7	CASSESGTSTYEQYF	TGTGCCAGCAGCGAATCCGGGACTAGCACCTACGAGCAGTACTTC
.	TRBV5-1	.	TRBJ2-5	CASSLTGSEETQYF	TGCGCCAGCAGCTTGACAGGGTCGGAAGAGACCCAGTACTTC
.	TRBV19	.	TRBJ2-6	CASSPGSGANVLTF	TGTGCCAGTAGCCCAGGGTCTGGGGCCAACGTCCTGACTTTC
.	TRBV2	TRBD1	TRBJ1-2	CASSARDRENYTF	TGTGCCAGCAGTGCCCGGGACAGGGAGAACTACACCTTC
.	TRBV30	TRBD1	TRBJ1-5	CAWTGGGQPQHF	TGTGCCTGGACAGGGGGCGGTCAGCCCCAGCATTTT
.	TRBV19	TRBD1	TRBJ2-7	CASRLGQGYEQYF	TGTGCCAGTAGACTCGGACAGGGCTACGAGCAGTACTTC
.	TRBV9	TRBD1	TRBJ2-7	CASSVGTGATYEQYF	TGTGCCAGCAGCGTAGGGACAGGGGCCACCTACGAGCAGTACTTC
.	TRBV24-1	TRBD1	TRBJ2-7	CATSDSGTENSYEQYF	TGTGCCACCAGTGATTCCGGGACAGAGAATTCTTACGAGCAGTACTTC
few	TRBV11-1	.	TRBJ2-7	CASSSRRGTYEQYF	TGTGCCAGCAGCTCCCGACGCGGAACCTACGAGCAGTACTTC
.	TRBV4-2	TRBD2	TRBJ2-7	CASSRREGLDEQYF	TGTGCCAGCAGCCGCCGAGAGGGACTAGACGAGCAGTACTTC
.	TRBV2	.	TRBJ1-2	CASSLQGADYGYTF	TGTGCCAGCTCCTTACAGGGAGCTGACTATGGCTACACCTTC
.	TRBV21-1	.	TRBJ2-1	CASSKIKPGGEGQYEQFF	TGTGCCAGCAGCAAAATAAAGCCCGGGGGAGAGGGCCAGTATGAGCAGTTCTTC
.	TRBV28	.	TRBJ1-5	CASRGPSGPQPQHF	TGTGCCAGCAGGGGTCCCTCAGGCCCCCAGCCCCAGCATTTT
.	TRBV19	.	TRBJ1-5	CASRGGDQPQHF	TGTGCCAGTAGAGGGGGGGATCAGCCCCAGCATTTT
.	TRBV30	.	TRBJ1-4	CAWSPGLTTLGEKLFF	TGTGCCTGGAGCCCGGGACTTACAACCTTGGGGGAAAAACTGTTTTTT
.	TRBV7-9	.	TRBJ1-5	CASSAQVNQPQHF	TGTGCCAGCAGCGCACAGGTCAATCAGCCCCAGCATTTT
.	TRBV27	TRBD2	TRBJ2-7	CASSLSKAGGDEQYF	TGTGCCAGCAGTTTATCGAAAGCGGGAGGGGACGAGCAGTACTTC
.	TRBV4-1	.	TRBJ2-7	CASSQVDLGLGGDEQYF	TGCGCCAGCAGCCAAGTCGACCTGGGGCTAGGCGGGGACGAGCAGTACTTC
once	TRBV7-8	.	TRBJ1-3	CASSFSDRNSGNTIYF	TGTGCCAGCAGCTTCTCCGACAGGAACTCTGGAAACACCATATATTTT
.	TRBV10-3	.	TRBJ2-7	CAISESGRENEQYF	TGTGCCATCAGTGAGTCGGGGCGCGAGAACGAGCAGTACTTC
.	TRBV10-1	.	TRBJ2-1	CASSEARSVEQFF	TGCGCCAGCAGTGAGGCCCGTAGCGTTGAGCAGTTCTTC
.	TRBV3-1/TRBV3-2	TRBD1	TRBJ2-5	CASSQDFPTGQETQYF	TGTGCCAGCAGCCAAGATTTCCCGACAGGGCAAGAGACCCAGTACTTC
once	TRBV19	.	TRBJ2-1	CASSRAETHNEQFF	TGTGCCAGTAGTAGAGCGGAAACACACAATGAGCAGTTCTTC
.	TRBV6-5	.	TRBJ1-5	CASKAGWYQPQHF	TGTGCCAGCAAGGCAGGGTGGTATCAGCCCCAGCATTTT